Each of the 20 T cell receptor beta chains below was sequenced from the same sample in a study of shared clonotypes between healthy human individuals. The data were produced by immunoSEQ multiplex PCR, yet TCRdb's version contains in-frame clones alone and is incomplete. Altogether 1 million to 1.3 million clones are present, 75% to 85% being singletons, with the ten largest covering more than 0.55%. Sequencing was done on a sample of memory CD4+ T cells from PBMCs. Sample subset: CD45RA-negative fraction. All receptors derive from a young man in good health. Some clones in this sample may be carry-over from other donors' samples.

This clone was picked up many times. J is TRBJ2-3 and V is TRBV30; 7 bases align to TRBD2. The germline CDR1 and CDR2 sequences are GTSNPN and SVGIG (reference sequence). V was pared by 2 bases and J by 2 bases, with 1 base of the junction left unmatched. This CDR3 region has 13 residues. As DNA, the CDR3 is TGTGCCTGGAGTAGCGGGAACACAGATACGCAGTATTTT. Its protein product is CAWSSGNTDTQYF. Full variable domain (rest looked up from reference TRBV30 and TRBJ2-3): SQTIHQWPATLVQPVGSPLSLECTVEGTSNPNLYWYRQAAGRGLQLLFYSVGIGQISSEVPQNLSASRPQDRQFILSSKKLLLSDSGFYLCAWSSGNTDTQYFGPGTRLTVL.

This chain joins TRBV10-2 and TRBJ2-1; possible D gene TRBD1, 6 bases. CDR1 is WSHSY, CDR2 SAAADI, per germline. V was clipped by 5 bases and J by 1 base, with 12 bases between them. This CDR3 spans 15 amino acids. The CDR3 is CASSFGTNSYNEQFF. CDR3 coding DNA: TGCGCCAGCAGTTTCGGGACAAATTCCTACAATGAGCAGTTCTTC.

V is TRBV4-3 and J is TRBJ2-7; 11 nucleotides match TRBD2. CDR3 length: 18 residues. The V and J ends lost 2 bases and 4 bases, in that order; junction bases with no gene match: 13. Germline V gene data show CDR1 as LGHNA and CDR2 as YSLEER. The CDR3 loop is CASSQLVAGGPFLYEQYF. The DNA for the CDR3 is TGCGCCAGCAGCCAACTGGTAGCGGGAGGGCCTTTTCTTTACGAGCAGTACTTC.

In this sample, this clone turned up a few times. The chain joins TRBV18 to TRBJ1-2; TRBD1 aligns across 7 bases. The V and J ends lost 2 bases and 4 bases, in that order; junction bases with no gene match: 7. In germline, CDR1 is KGHSH, CDR2 LQKENI. This CDR3 spans 15 amino acids. The CDR3 DNA sequence: TGTGCCAGCTCACCAACACAGGGGACTGTCTATGGCTACACCTTC. This gives the protein CASSPTQGTVYGYTF. Full variable domain (remainder filled in from reference TRBV18 and TRBJ1-2): NAGVMQNPRHLVRRRGQEARLRCSPMKGHSHVYWYRQLPEEGLKFMVYLQKENIIDESGMPKERFSAEFPKEGPSILRIQQVVRGDSAAYFCASSPTQGTVYGYTFGSGTRLTVV.

The chain links TRBV28 to TRBJ2-7; possible D gene TRBD1, 6 bases. Germline V gene data show CDR1 as MDHEN and CDR2 as SYDVKM. There are 14 residues in the CDR3. Between the trimmed V and J ends, which lost 4 bases and 2 bases, there was a span of 12 bases. The CDR3 spells CASSSNRETYEQYF. The CDR3 DNA reads TGTGCCAGCAGTTCAAACAGGGAAACCTACGAGCAGTACTTC.

The chain has TRBV11-2 and TRBJ2-5; D is ambiguous. The CDR3 loop spans 15 amino acids. Germline V gene lookup returns CDR1 SGHAT and CDR2 FQNNGV. Trimming stripped 5 bases from V and 4 bases from J, with 17 bases between. CDR3 bases: TGTGCCAGCAGCAACCAAAGCTTAGCCGGAGAGACCCAGTACTTC. Its protein is CASSNQSLAGETQYF.

The chain joins TRBV9 to TRBJ1-2; D is undetermined. This CDR3 has 14 amino acids. V was clipped by 4 bases and J by 7 bases, with 17 bases between them. Germline CDR1 is SGDLS and CDR2 is YYNGEE. The CDR3 nucleotides are TGTGCCAGCAGCCTATCCGGGATCTGGGGTGGCTACACCTTC. The encoded protein is CASSLSGIWGGYTF. The full variable domain, completed using reference TRBV9 and TRBJ1-2, is DSGVTQTPKHLITATGQRVTLRCSPRSGDLSVYWYQQSLDQGLQFLIQYYNGEERAKGNILERFSAQQFPDLHSELNLSSLELGDSALYFCASSLSGIWGGYTFGSGTRLTVV.

This clone appeared many times. The chain is built from TRBV2 and TRBJ2-2; 11 bases are shared with TRBD2. The CDR3 consists of 15 residues. V was pared by 6 bases and J by 0 bases, with 0 bases of the junction left unmatched. Germline loops: CDR1 SNHLY, CDR2 FYNNEI. The CDR3 DNA follows: TGTGCCAGCAGGACTAGCGGGGCGAACACCGGGGAGCTGTTTTTT. It codes for CASRTSGANTGELFF.

The V call is TRBV6-1, the J call TRBJ2-7; no clear D. V lost 3 bases and J lost 4, with 1 base in between. The CDR3 loop spans 10 amino acids. CDR1 and CDR2 from the germline V gene are MNHNS and SASEGT. CDR3 loop: CASSEYEQYF. The CDR3, as DNA: TGTGCCAGCAGTGAGTACGAGCAGTACTTC.

This clone has just one count. This chain joins TRBV2 and TRBJ1-2; TRBD1 aligns across 7 bases. This CDR3 has 14 amino acids. V trimming: 4 bases; J trimming: 4 bases; junction bases outside the gene matches: 6. From germline, CDR1 is SNHLY and CDR2 FYNNEI. The CDR3 region has the DNA TGTGCCAGCAGTGTGGTCAGGGGGGGCTATGGCTACACCTTC. Translation: CASSVVRGGYGYTF.

The gene calls are TRBV4-3 and TRBJ2-7; 11 nucleotides align to TRBD1. Trimming cost V 4 bases and J 6 bases; bases outside gene matches: 5. Germline-derived CDR1 and CDR2 are LGHNA and YSLEER. The CDR3 consists of 14 residues. Here the CDR3 reads CASSLTGTGGEQYF. The CDR3 region has the DNA TGCGCCAGCAGCCTTACAGGGACAGGGGGCGAGCAGTACTTC.

This chain connects TRBV5-4 to TRBJ1-3; D call uncertain. The V gene lost 3 bases and the J gene lost 0 bases, with 10 bases spanning the gap. This CDR3 is 15 amino acids long. The V gene's germline CDR1 is SGHNT and CDR2 YYREEE (reference sequence). The CDR3 coding sequence is TGTGCCAGCAGCTCCTGGGTTAGCTCTGGAAACACCATATATTTT. It translates to CASSSWVSSGNTIYF.

The rearrangement links TRBV27 to TRBJ1-3, with D hard to call. V gave up 0 bases and J gave up 2 bases, with 8 bases separating them. CDR3 size: 15 residues. Germline CDR1 is MNHEY and CDR2 is SMNVEV (reference sequence). The CDR3, as DNA: TGTGCCAGCAGTTTATCGATGTCCCCTGGAAACACCATATATTTT. It specifies CASSLSMSPGNTIYF.

The chain uses TRBV5-4 and TRBJ2-7; 7 bases match TRBD1. Trimming at V came to 1 base and at J to 3 bases, leaving 4 bases not matched to a gene. Germline V gene data show CDR1 as SGHNT and CDR2 as YYREEE (reference sequence). The CDR3 is made up of 14 amino acids. This CDR3 reads CASSLKGASYEQYF. CDR3 coding DNA: TGTGCCAGCAGCTTGAAGGGGGCGAGCTACGAGCAGTACTTC. The full variable domain, rest sourced from reference TRBV5-4 and TRBJ2-7, is ETGVTQSPTHLIKTRGQQVTLRCSSQSGHNTVSWYQQALGQGPQFIFQYYREEENGRGNFPPRFSGLQFPNYSSELNVNALELDDSALYLCASSLKGASYEQYFGPGTRLTVT.

The rearrangement uses TRBV30 and TRBJ1-2; no clear D. The CDR3 is 12 residues long. Germline V gene data show CDR1 as GTSNPN and CDR2 as SVGIG (reference sequence). V gave up 5 bases and J gave up 7 bases, with 14 bases separating them. This chain's CDR3 is CAWRTGASGYTF. CDR3 DNA sequence: TGTGCCTGGCGAACGGGCGCATCTGGCTACACCTTC.

Many counts were recorded for this clone. The rearrangement joins TRBV7-6 to TRBJ2-5; 7 bases agree with TRBD1. V was pared by 3 bases and J by 2 bases, with 3 bases of the junction left unmatched. Per the germline V gene, CDR1 is SGHVS and CDR2 is FNYEAQ. This CDR3 is built from 14 residues. The DNA of the CDR3 is TGTGCCAGCAGCTTGGGGACAGCACAAGAGACCCAGTACTTC. Its translation is CASSLGTAQETQYF.

The chain couples TRBV25-1 to TRBJ1-2; D gene ambiguous. CDR3 length: 15 residues. V dropped 0 bases and J dropped 8 bases, with 16 bases sitting between them. Germline-derived CDR1 and CDR2 are MGHDK and SYGVNS. The CDR3 sequence: CASSEYGDLSGGYTF. The CDR3, as DNA: TGTGCCAGCAGTGAATACGGGGATCTCTCGGGCGGCTACACCTTC.

V and J are TRBV28 and TRBJ1-5, with no clear D. The CDR3 contains 14 residues. Trimming removed 7 bases at V and 3 bases at J, with 13 bases between. Germline V gives CDR1 MDHEN, CDR2 SYDVKM. CDR3 DNA: TGTGCCAGCACCGGCCCCTTAACCAATCAGCCCCAGCATTTT. This gives the protein CASTGPLTNQPQHF.

Here the CDR3 reads CASRGRTPYEQYF. For the CDR3, the DNA is TGTGCCAGCAGGGGCCGAACGCCCTACGAGCAGTACTTC. This rearrangement joins TRBV6-1 to TRBJ2-7; no definite D call. Deletions cut 6 bases from V and 2 bases from J, with 11 bases between. CDR1 is MNHNS, CDR2 SASEGT, per germline. This CDR3 is built from 13 residues.

This sequence joins TRBV6-6 and TRBJ2-5; D gene ambiguous. The CDR3 has 15 residues. The V gene's germline CDR1 is MNHNY and CDR2 SVGAGI (reference sequence). V was trimmed by 2 bases and J by 1 base, leaving 11 bases between them. The DNA of the CDR3 is TGTGCCAGCAGTTACCGTGACCGAGCCCAAGAGACCCAGTACTTC. Translating it yields CASSYRDRAQETQYF.